A single sample is the source of the 31 T cell receptor beta chains below, sequenced in a study of response to subunit inactivated influenza vaccine. TCRdb independently ran MiXCR on the RT-PCR reads; one entry per CDR3 protein. This table holds 450,000 to 600,000 distinct CDR3 sequences, 7.6% found once. The sequenced sample was PBMCs from blood, obtained less than 30 months after vaccination. The receptors come from a man aged 50 to 69 who received an inactivated influenza vaccine.

This clonotype appeared many times. This chain links TRBV28 with TRBJ2-7; D might be TRBD1 or TRBD2, each matching 5 bases. Trimming took 7 bases from V and 2 from J, leaving 18 bases between them. This CDR3 spans 15 amino acids. Germline loops: CDR1 MDHEN, CDR2 SYDVKM. Written as DNA, the CDR3 is TGTGCCAGCATGAGTCCCGGGACCTTTCCCTACGAGCAGTACTTC. Translating it yields CASMSPGTFPYEQYF.

The V gene is TRBV6-2 or TRBV6-3, the J gene TRBJ2-7; D is perhaps TRBD1 (5 bases). Germline CDR1 is MNHEY and CDR2 is SVGEGT. Trimming took 10 bases from V and 1 from J, leaving 14 bases between them. CDR3 length equals 13 residues. CDR3 region: CATWGGRSYEQYF. In nucleotides, the CDR3 is TGTGCCACCTGGGGCGGCCGGTCCTACGAGCAGTACTTC.

At least ten counts were recorded for this clonotype. The chain joins TRBV4-1 to TRBJ2-1; 14 bases agree with TRBD2. V dropped 2 bases and J dropped 4; count of bases not matched to a gene: 7. The CDR3 covers 18 residues. Germline CDR1 is MGHRA and CDR2 is YSYEKL. The CDR3 protein is CASSQRTSGGQIYNEQFF. The CDR3 bases are TGCGCCAGCAGCCAAAGGACTAGCGGGGGGCAAATTTACAATGAGCAGTTCTTC.

This clonotype was recorded many times. This chain uses TRBV12-3 or TRBV12-4 with TRBJ1-1; TRBD1 matches 7 bases. J gave up 1 base and V 6 bases, and 5 bases lay outside the gene matches. This CDR3 is built from 14 residues. CDR3 DNA: TGTGCCAGCAGCCCGGGACAGAGGAACACTGAAGCTTTCTTT. Translation gives CASSPGQRNTEAFF.

This clonotype has a count of ten or more. The gene calls are TRBV29-1 and TRBJ2-2; D is perhaps TRBD1 or TRBD2 (5 bases each). The V gene's germline CDR1 is SQVTM and CDR2 ANQGSEA. The V end was cut by 3 bases, the J end by 6 bases, with 11 bases between. The CDR3 extends over 13 amino acids. Here the CDR3 reads CSVDRGEAGELFF. In DNA form, the CDR3 reads TGCAGCGTTGATCGGGGCGAGGCCGGGGAGCTGTTTTTT.

This clonotype was counted at least ten times. The V gene is TRBV29-1, the J gene TRBJ2-7, with 9 bases identical to TRBD2. The CDR3 consists of 16 residues. With V trimmed by 6 bases and J by 4 bases, 16 bases remained unmatched. The V gene's germline CDR1 is SQVTM and CDR2 ANQGSEA. DNA for the CDR3: TGCAGCGTCGCGTCGTGGGATAGCGGGAGTAGGTACGAGCAGTACTTC. This gives the protein CSVASWDSGSRYEQYF.

This clonotype has just a few counts. The chain uses TRBV27 and TRBJ2-5; 11 positions agree with TRBD1. Germline loops: CDR1 MNHEY, CDR2 SMNVEV (reference sequence). J was trimmed by 5 bases and V by 6 bases; bases with no gene match: 5. This CDR3 contains 14 residues. The CDR3 spells CASSWDRGWETQYF. Here the CDR3 DNA reads TGTGCCAGCAGCTGGGACAGGGGGTGGGAGACCCAGTACTTC.

In its sample, this clonotype was seen many times. This chain links TRBV21-1 with TRBJ1-6. TRBV21-1 is a listed pseudogene. The CDR3 runs 20 residues. DNA of the CDR3: TGTGCCAGCAGCAAAGACGGCCCTACACAGGGGAGCTCCTATAATTCACCCCTCCACTTT. Translated: CASSKDGPTQGSSYNSPLHF.

This chain uses TRBV4-3 with TRBJ1-4; 7 nucleotides align to TRBD1. V dropped 1 base and J dropped 8; count of bases not matched to a gene: 7. The CDR3 covers 15 residues. The germline V gene encodes CDR1 LGHNA and CDR2 YSLEER. CDR3 loop: CASSQGDSPKEKLFF. CDR3 DNA: TGCGCCAGCAGCCAAGGGGACAGTCCGAAGGAAAAACTGTTTTTT.

The chain carries TRBV5-1 and TRBJ1-4; D is unclear. The CDR3 length is 17 residues. V lost 1 base, J lost 0 bases, and 13 bases lay in between. CDR1 is SGHRS, CDR2 YFSETQ, per germline. The CDR3 loop is CASSLNRLGATNEKLFF. The DNA for the CDR3 is TGCGCCAGCAGCTTGAACCGACTGGGTGCAACTAATGAAAAACTGTTTTTT. Based on the CDR3 plus reference TRBV5-1 and TRBJ1-4, the full variable domain is KAGVTQTPRYLIKTRGQQVTLSCSPISGHRSVSWYQQTPGQGLQFLFEYFSETQRNKGNFPGRFSGRQFSNSRSEMNVSTLELGDSALYLCASSLNRLGATNEKLFFGSGTQLSVL.

This clonotype turned up a few times. The gene calls are TRBV11-2 and TRBJ2-3, with D possibly TRBD2 on 5 matching bases. The CDR3 contains 16 residues. V gave up 5 bases and J gave up 1 base, with 16 bases separating them. Germline CDR1 reads SGHAT; CDR2 reads FQNNGV. The CDR3 loop is CASSPRTRKGTDTQYF. The CDR3 DNA is TGTGCCAGCAGCCCTCGGACTCGAAAAGGCACAGATACGCAGTATTTT.

This clonotype has more than one count but fewer than ten. The chain couples TRBV2 to TRBJ1-6; weak D call: TRBD1 (5 bases). This CDR3 is 14 amino acids long. Germline lookup yields CDR1 SNHLY and CDR2 FYNNEI. V lost 7 bases, J lost 6 bases, and 13 bases lay in between. The CDR3 region is CASTEGQGNSPLHF. The CDR3 coding sequence is TGTGCCAGCACTGAGGGGCAGGGTAATTCACCCCTCCACTTT.

This clonotype was seen repeatedly, ten times or more. This chain joins TRBV7-2 and TRBJ2-7; D gene ambiguous. Germline V lookup: CDR1 SGHTA, CDR2 FQGNSA. The CDR3 spans 13 residues. V lost 5 bases and J 6 bases, leaving 14 bases between the germline ends. CDR3 sequence (DNA): TGTGCCAGCAGCGAGGCAGTCGGGCTCGAGCAGTACTTC. It yields the protein CASSEAVGLEQYF.

This clonotype was found a few times. The CDR3 loop reads CASTDGLAENTGELFF. For the CDR3, the DNA is TGTGCCAGCACCGATGGACTAGCGGAGAACACCGGGGAGCTGTTTTTT. V and J are TRBV6-2 or TRBV6-3 and TRBJ2-2; TRBD2 aligns across 10 bases. The V gene end was trimmed by 7 bases and the J gene end by 1 base; junction bases not matched to a gene: 6. The length of the CDR3 is 16 residues. Germline CDR1 reads MNHEY; CDR2 reads SVGEGT.

The chain links TRBV7-2 to TRBJ2-5, with a possible D match to TRBD2 (6 bases). The V end was cut by 5 bases, the J end by 2 bases, with 15 bases between. CDR1 is SGHTA and CDR2 is FQGNSA in the germline V gene. The length of the CDR3 is 15 residues. CDR3 bases: TGTGCCAGCAGCCGCCAGACTAGGCCTCAAGAGACCCAGTACTTC. It specifies CASSRQTRPQETQYF.

V is TRBV28 and J is TRBJ2-5; D is tentatively TRBD1 or TRBD2 (6 bases each). Per the germline V gene, CDR1 is MDHEN and CDR2 is SYDVKM. Trimming left V 5 bases short and J 4 bases short, with 17 bases between. CDR3 length: 15 residues. The CDR3 loop is CASSRVGGLGETQYF. Written as DNA, the CDR3 is TGTGCCAGCAGTCGGGTAGGGGGACTCGGAGAGACCCAGTACTTC.

V gene TRBV28 combines with J gene TRBJ2-1; tentatively, D is TRBD1 (6 bases). Germline V gene sequence: CDR1 MDHEN, CDR2 SYDVKM. CDR3 size: 16 residues. V was cut by 2 bases and J by 3 bases, with 14 bases left in between. The CDR3 reads CASSLRVDRHYNEQFF. The CDR3 coding sequence is TGTGCCAGCAGTTTACGGGTTGACAGGCACTACAATGAGCAGTTCTTC.

The rearrangement links TRBV20-1 to TRBJ1-2, with unresolved D. The V end was cut by 3 bases, the J end by 1 base, with 9 bases between. The germline V gene has CDR1 DFQATT and CDR2 SNEGSKA (reference sequence). The CDR3 has 13 residues. CDR3 in amino acids: CSASLSDNYGYTF. CDR3 bases: TGCAGTGCTAGCCTCTCCGATAACTATGGCTACACCTTC.

V usage is TRBV20-1 and J usage is TRBJ2-1; 8 bases line up with TRBD2. Germline V gene data show CDR1 as DFQATT and CDR2 as SNEGSKA (reference sequence). The CDR3 is made up of 15 amino acids. V dropped 3 bases and J dropped 1; count of bases not matched to a gene: 5. The CDR3 protein is CSASVAGRSYNEQFF. CDR3 DNA: TGCAGTGCTAGTGTAGCGGGGAGGTCCTACAATGAGCAGTTCTTC.

The rearrangement links TRBV28 to TRBJ2-7; 7 nucleotides line up with TRBD1. Germline trimming cut 8 bases from V and 3 bases from J; bases unmatched to any gene: 4. The CDR3 is 12 amino acids. Germline V CDR1 and CDR2: MDHEN, SYDVKM. The DNA for the CDR3 is TGTGCCAGCCGGACAGGCTACTACGAGCAGTACTTC. Translation: CASRTGYYEQYF. The variable domain in full, with the rest retrieved from reference TRBV28 and TRBJ2-7, is DVKVTQSSRYLVKRTGEKVFLECVQDMDHENMFWYRQDPGLGLRLIYFSYDVKMKEKGDIPEGYSVSREKKERFSLILESASTNQTSMYLCASRTGYYEQYFGPGTRLTVT.

This clonotype has just a few counts. The chain couples TRBV7-7 to TRBJ2-1; TRBD2 is a possible D gene (6 bases). V lost 5 bases and J 0 bases, leaving 11 bases between the germline ends. The CDR3 is 15 residues long. The V gene's germline CDR1 is SSHAT and CDR2 FNYEAQ (reference sequence). DNA of the CDR3: TGTGCCAGCAGCGCGACTAGTAGCTCCTACAATGAGCAGTTCTTC. It translates to CASSATSSSYNEQFF. The variable domain in full, completed from reference TRBV7-7 and TRBJ2-1, reads GAGVSQSPRYKVTKRGQDVTLRCDPISSHATLYWYQQALGQGPEFLTYFNYEAQPDKSGLPSDRFSAERPEGSISTLTIQRTEQRDSAMYRCASSATSSSYNEQFFGPGTRLTVL.

The chain combines TRBV7-9 with TRBJ2-1; 7 bases fit TRBD1. The CDR3 loop spans 15 amino acids. The germline gives CDR1 SEHNR, CDR2 FQNEAQ (reference sequence). V gave up 4 bases and J gave up 6 bases; unmatched junction bases: 9. DNA of the CDR3: TGTGCCAGCAGCTCAGGTGTGGGACAGACCAATGAGCAGTTCTTC. It translates to CASSSGVGQTNEQFF.

This clonotype has only a few counts. The rearrangement joins TRBV12-3 or TRBV12-4 to TRBJ2-1; 14 nucleotides line up with TRBD2. The V segment lost 3 bases and the J segment 9 bases; nucleotides outside the gene matches: 7. The CDR3 extends over 16 amino acids. As DNA, the CDR3 is TGTGCCAGCAGTTTCCAAGGGACTAGCGGGGGTTCTGAGCAGTTCTTC. Protein sequence: CASSFQGTSGGSEQFF.

The sample holds a few counts of this clonotype. The rearrangement links TRBV5-1 to TRBJ2-3; D is unresolved. The CDR3 contains 14 residues. Germline V gives CDR1 SGHRS, CDR2 YFSETQ. The V end lost 2 bases, the J end lost 5 bases, and 12 bases lay between the germline ends. This CDR3 reads CASSLPDQQDTQYF. The CDR3, as DNA: TGCGCCAGCAGCTTACCCGATCAGCAAGATACGCAGTATTTT.

A word on this clonotype: An end of the junction does not agree with germline; a read error may underlie this. This chain uses TRBV2 with TRBJ1-2, with unresolved D. This CDR3 is built from 14 residues. Germline CDR1 reads SNHLY; CDR2 reads FYNNEI. CDR3 DNA sequence: TGTTCCAGCAGTGAAATGGAGGGCTCGGGCAGCTACACCTTC. Its protein is CSSSEMEGSGSYTF.

This clonotype was observed many times. This sequence joins TRBV7-2 and TRBJ2-5; 11 nucleotides align to TRBD2. From germline, CDR1 is SGHTA and CDR2 FQGNSA. CDR3 length: 17 residues. V was pared by 4 bases and J by 5 bases, with 12 bases of the junction left unmatched. The CDR3 loop reads CASSSQTSGVVDETQYF. The CDR3 DNA reads TGTGCCAGCAGCTCCCAGACTAGCGGGGTAGTTGACGAGACCCAGTACTTC.

The chain employs TRBV6-1 and TRBJ2-3, with 10 bases aligning to TRBD2. Germline V gene data show CDR1 as MNHNS and CDR2 as SASEGT. The junction had 6 bases not matched to a gene; V was cut back by 6 bases and J by 6 bases. The CDR3 is 14 residues long. CDR3 loop: CASRQRGGIDTQYF. CDR3 DNA: TGTGCCAGCAGGCAGCGGGGGGGGATTGATACGCAGTATTTT.

This clonotype was detected only a few times. The chain links TRBV9 to TRBJ2-1; possibly TRBD1 or TRBD2 for D (5 bases each). Between the trimmed V and J ends, which lost 0 bases and 0 bases, there was a span of 13 bases. Germline loops: CDR1 SGDLS, CDR2 YYNGEE. This CDR3 contains 17 residues. The DNA of the CDR3 is TGTGCCAGCAGCGTAGGTTTGGGGGAGAGCTCCTACAATGAGCAGTTCTTC. It codes for CASSVGLGESSYNEQFF.

This chain joins TRBV9 and TRBJ1-5; D unclear. The CDR3 runs to 13 residues. V was trimmed by 0 bases and J by 6 bases, leaving 7 bases between them. Germline V lookup: CDR1 SGDLS, CDR2 YYNGEE. The CDR3 spells CASSVGEGQPQHF. For the CDR3, the DNA is TGTGCCAGCAGCGTAGGGGAGGGTCAGCCCCAGCATTTT.

The V gene is TRBV11-3, the J gene TRBJ2-3; D is unresolved. With 5 bases removed from V and 2 bases from J, the gap between germline ends came to 8 bases. The CDR3 contains 13 residues. CDR1 and CDR2 (germline): SGHNT, YENEEA. The CDR3 sequence is CASSQMATDTQYF. CDR3 nucleotides: TGTGCCAGCAGCCAAATGGCCACAGATACGCAGTATTTT.

The chain carries TRBV24-1 and TRBJ2-2; 9 positions agree with TRBD1. The V and J ends lost 3 bases and 5 bases, in that order; junction bases with no gene match: 6. This CDR3 contains 16 residues. Germline V gene sequence: CDR1 KGHDR, CDR2 SFDVKD. Here the CDR3 reads CATSDRGTGWTGELFF. In DNA form, the CDR3 reads TGTGCCACCAGTGATCGGGGGACAGGGTGGACCGGGGAGCTGTTTTTT.